This T cell receptor beta chain stems from a study of cytomegalovirus exposure and HLA in healthy donors. Overall study: T cells numbering around 180 million yielded roughly 120 million unique TCR beta sequences in an earlier analysis.

Researchers ran the PCR with 60 Vbeta and 13 Jbeta primers. Sequenced by immunoSEQ multiplex PCR; TCRdb stores in-frame clones only, minus some. The table records under 200,000 clones, around three quarters of them present only once. These donors, healthy bone marrow donors, were studied. Germline V gene lookup returns CDR1 SGDLS and CDR2 YYNGEE. V lost 1 base, J lost 7 bases, and 11 bases lay in between. CDR3 length equals 14 residues. The origin of this receptor is a man aged 25-45 years in good health and CMV-seropositive. This chain connects TRBV9 to TRBJ2-2, with a weak D call TRBD1 (6 bases). What was sequenced was PBMCs. CDR3 sequence (DNA): TGTGCCAGCAGCGTAACAGGGTTGATCGGGGAGCTGTTTTTT. As protein: CASSVTGLIGELFF.